The 23 T cell receptor beta chains listed next were all sequenced from one sample in a study of T-cell reconstitution after alpha-beta-depleted transplantation in children. Unique molecular identifiers were used in preparing the TCRbeta library. TCRdb called the PCR reads again in MiXCR, with one record for every CDR3 protein. Counted here are over 400,000 distinct CDR3 sequences, about 12% occurring once; the ten biggest clones make up around 6%. Sequencing used PBMCs from the stem cell graft donor, obtained from the stem cell graft. All receptors derive from a human donor who donated a stem cell graft to a child with combined immunodeficiency.

The genes are TRBV2 and TRBJ2-3, with D maybe TRBD1 (6 bases). This CDR3 has 15 amino acids. The germline V gene has CDR1 SNHLY and CDR2 FYNNEI. Deletions cut 2 bases from V and 5 bases from J, with 14 bases between. The CDR3, as DNA: TGTGCCAGCAGTGAAAAAAGGGGGATCCGAGATACGCAGTATTTT. This sequence encodes CASSEKRGIRDTQYF.

The chain has TRBV10-2 and TRBJ2-7; D unclear. Germline V gives CDR1 WSHSY, CDR2 SAAADI. This CDR3 is built from 14 residues. The germline V and J ends were trimmed by 3 bases and 3 bases, with 12 bases remaining between them. The CDR3 sequence: CASSEGSPYYEQYF. As DNA, the CDR3 is TGCGCCAGCAGTGAAGGTTCGCCTTACTACGAGCAGTACTTC.

This clonotype was recorded a few times. The chain couples TRBV7-8 to TRBJ2-7, with TRBD1 matching 9 bases. The CDR3 loop spans 14 amino acids. The V and J ends lost 5 bases and 6 bases, in that order; junction bases with no gene match: 8. The germline gives CDR1 SGHVS, CDR2 FQNEAQ. Here the CDR3 reads CASSPLGQGLEQYF. DNA for the CDR3: TGTGCCAGCAGCCCGTTGGGACAGGGCCTCGAGCAGTACTTC.

This CDR3 is CASSLSNSAGYEQYF. The CDR3 DNA follows: TGTGCCAGCAGCTTAAGCAATAGCGCAGGCTACGAGCAGTACTTC. The V gene is TRBV7-2, the J gene TRBJ2-7, with a possible D match to TRBD2 (5 bases). The germline V gene has CDR1 SGHTA and CDR2 FQGNSA. The CDR3 spans 15 residues. Trimming removed 2 bases from V and 3 bases from J, with 14 bases in between. Full variable domain (remainder filled in from reference TRBV7-2 and TRBJ2-7): GAGVSQSPSNKVTEKGKDVELRCDPISGHTALYWYRQSLGQGLEFLIYFQGNSAPDKSGLPSDRFSAERTGGSVSTLTIQRTQQEDSAVYLCASSLSNSAGYEQYFGPGTRLTVT.

The chain recombines TRBV5-1 with TRBJ2-7, with 7 bases that match TRBD2. The CDR3 has 14 residues. The trim removed 0 bases at V and 3 bases at J, leaving 3 bases unmatched. In germline, CDR1 is SGHRS, CDR2 YFSETQ. CDR3 bases: TGCGCCAGCAGCTTGGATGGGACTAACTACGAGCAGTACTTC. Residues: CASSLDGTNYEQYF.

This clonotype was seen repeatedly, ten times or more. In nucleotides, the CDR3 is TGTGCCAGCAGTTTGGTCCAGGGAAAACTGTTTTTT. Residues: CASSLVQGKLFF. This chain links TRBV12-3 or TRBV12-4 with TRBJ1-4; tentative D call: TRBD1 (5 bases). The CDR3 runs 12 residues. V dropped 3 bases and J dropped 10 bases, with 9 bases sitting between them.

V usage is TRBV12-3 or TRBV12-4 and J usage is TRBJ1-6, with unresolved D. V lost 3 bases and J lost 5, with 8 bases in between. The CDR3 is 14 residues long. The CDR3: CASSLGLDNSPLHF. In DNA, the CDR3 is TGTGCCAGCAGTTTGGGTTTGGATAATTCACCCCTCCACTTT.

V is TRBV11-1 and J is TRBJ2-3; 14 nucleotides line up with TRBD2. Germline V gene lookup returns CDR1 SGHAT and CDR2 FQDESV (reference sequence). V shed 5 bases, J shed 2 bases, and the junction held 6 bases outside the gene matches. CDR3 size: 17 residues. DNA of the CDR3: TGTGCCAGCAGCGCGGGGACTAGCGGGGGTTTCACAGATACGCAGTATTTT. Translated, it gives CASSAGTSGGFTDTQYF.

This clonotype turned up a few times. CDR3 sequence (DNA): TGTGCCAGCAGTTTTAGGGGGCGGGTTCCCCACGAGCAGTACTTC. This encodes CASSFRGRVPHEQYF. The chain links TRBV5-5 to TRBJ2-7, with TRBD1 matching over 7 bases. The CDR3 has 15 amino acids. Losses at the gene ends were 5 bases for V and 5 bases for J; bases not matched to a gene: 13. The V gene's germline CDR1 is SGHKS and CDR2 YYEKEE (reference sequence).

In nucleotides, the CDR3 is TGTGCCAGCAGTAATATGGTCGAGGACGAGCAGTACTTC. Translated: CASSNMVEDEQYF. The rearrangement uses TRBV5-6 and TRBJ2-7; D call uncertain. Germline V gene lookup returns CDR1 SGHDT and CDR2 YYEEEE. The CDR3 has 13 amino acids. The V and J ends lost 5 bases and 5 bases respectively, with 14 bases between them.

This clonotype was detected once. CDR3 sequence reads: CASSSDPGTGRRTDTQYF. CDR3 nucleotide sequence: TGTGCCAGCAGCTCGGACCCCGGGACGGGGCGGCGCACAGATACGCAGTATTTT. This chain links TRBV7-6 with TRBJ2-3; D is tentatively TRBD1 or TRBD2 (5 bases each). V dropped 4 bases and J dropped 1 base, with 21 bases sitting between them. The length of the CDR3 is 18 residues. Germline V gene data show CDR1 as SGHVS and CDR2 as FNYEAQ.

The chain links TRBV4-1 to TRBJ2-1; a weak D match, TRBD2 (6 bases). Germline CDR1 reads MGHRA; CDR2 reads YSYEKL. V lost 0 bases and J 6 bases, leaving 9 bases between the germline ends. The CDR3 length is 14 residues. The CDR3, as DNA: TGCGCCAGCAGCCAAGAATCGACTAGCAATGAGCAGTTCTTC. Its translation: CASSQESTSNEQFF.

J is TRBJ2-1 and V is TRBV20-1; 7 nucleotides match TRBD2. This CDR3 is 14 amino acids long. CDR1 DFQATT and CDR2 SNEGSKA come from the germline V gene (reference sequence). Germline trimming cut 6 bases from V and 7 bases from J; bases unmatched to any gene: 12. The CDR3 loop reads CSARISGALNEQFF. For the CDR3, the DNA is TGCAGTGCCAGAATCAGCGGGGCTTTGAATGAGCAGTTCTTC.

This clonotype has more than one count but fewer than ten. The chain couples TRBV7-9 to TRBJ2-1; D gene uncertain. CDR3 length: 14 amino acids. The V end lost 7 bases, the J end lost 9 bases, and 19 bases lay between the germline ends. CDR1 SEHNR and CDR2 FQNEAQ come from the germline V gene (reference sequence). The CDR3 spells CASTRGAREVEQFF. The CDR3 bases are TGTGCCAGCACGCGAGGCGCCCGAGAGGTTGAGCAGTTCTTC.

This clonotype was counted only a few times. This rearrangement joins TRBV12-3 or TRBV12-4 to TRBJ1-2; 11 nucleotides line up with TRBD1. The CDR3 runs 14 residues. With 7 bases clipped from V and 4 bases from J, the junction kept 5 bases outside the gene matches. The CDR3 sequence: CASKGTGGPYGYTF. As DNA, the CDR3 is TGTGCCAGCAAAGGGACAGGGGGACCCTATGGCTACACCTTC.

DNA of the CDR3: TGCGCCAGCAGCCAGTACACGGGAGGGGGCTACGAGCAGTACTTC. Protein: CASSQYTGGGYEQYF. The J gene is TRBJ2-7, the V gene TRBV4-3; 8 bases match TRBD2. The junction had 7 bases not matched to a gene; V was cut back by 3 bases and J by 3 bases. This CDR3 comprises 15 residues. The germline CDR1 and CDR2 sequences are LGHNA and YSLEER.

This clonotype has ten or more counts. The gene calls are TRBV15 and TRBJ2-5; possible D gene TRBD1, 5 bases. Germline V gene sequence: CDR1 LNHNV, CDR2 YYDKDF (reference sequence). The CDR3 length is 16 residues. V lost 1 base, J lost 2 bases, and 14 bases lay in between. The CDR3 region has the DNA TGTGCCACCAGCAGAGGTCTTCGGACACCTCAAGAGACCCAGTACTTC. It yields the protein CATSRGLRTPQETQYF. The full variable domain, in which reference TRBV15 and TRBJ2-5 provide the parts outside the CDR3, is DAMVIQNPRYQVTQFGKPVTLSCSQTLNHNVMYWYQQKSSQAPKLLFHYYDKDFNNEADTPDNFQSRRPNTSFCFLDIRSPGLGDTAMYLCATSRGLRTPQETQYFGPGTRLLVL.

The rearrangement uses TRBV5-1 and TRBJ2-3, with D maybe TRBD2 (5 bases). Looked up from germline, CDR1 is SGHRS and CDR2 is YFSETQ. The CDR3 sequence is 16 residues long. The V gene lost 0 bases and the J gene lost 5 bases, with 16 bases spanning the gap. DNA of the CDR3: TGCGCCAGCAGCTTGGATATGAGGGAGTGGGGAGATACGCAGTATTTT. Its translation: CASSLDMREWGDTQYF. The whole variable domain, filled in from reference TRBV5-1 and TRBJ2-3, reads KAGVTQTPRYLIKTRGQQVTLSCSPISGHRSVSWYQQTPGQGLQFLFEYFSETQRNKGNFPGRFSGRQFSNSRSEMNVSTLELGDSALYLCASSLDMREWGDTQYFGPGTRLTVL.

In its sample, this clonotype was seen a few times. The J gene is TRBJ2-3, the V gene TRBV7-6; 9 bases are shared with TRBD2. The CDR3 covers 15 residues. Germline V gene sequence: CDR1 SGHVS, CDR2 FNYEAQ. Trimming removed 5 bases from V and 3 bases from J; junction bases left unmatched: 6. CDR3 amino acids: CASSVQRGATDTQYF. Written as DNA, the CDR3 is TGTGCCAGCAGCGTGCAGCGGGGGGCGACAGATACGCAGTATTTT.

V usage is TRBV29-1 and J usage is TRBJ2-7, with a possible D match to TRBD1 (6 bases). Germline CDR1 reads SQVTM; CDR2 reads ANQGSEA. The CDR3 consists of 11 residues. The CDR3 sequence: CSATTGPMQYF. In nucleotides, the CDR3 is TGCAGTGCTACGACAGGTCCGATGCAGTACTTC.

This clonotype was counted only a few times. This rearrangement joins TRBV15 to TRBJ2-7, with TRBD1 as a possible D gene (6 bases). Between the trimmed V and J ends, which lost 6 bases and 3 bases, there was a span of 18 bases. CDR3 length: 15 amino acids. Germline-derived CDR1 and CDR2 are LNHNV and YYDKDF (reference sequence). The CDR3 sequence: CATRPGPGTYYEQYF. The CDR3 DNA follows: TGTGCCACCAGACCTGGGCCCGGGACATACTACGAGCAGTACTTC.

In this sample, this clonotype turned up many times. V gene TRBV29-1 combines with J gene TRBJ1-1; D perhaps matches TRBD1 (6 bases). V dropped 4 bases and J dropped 4 bases, with 16 bases sitting between them. CDR1 and CDR2 from the germline V gene are SQVTM and ANQGSEA. This CDR3 is built from 14 residues. The CDR3 protein is CSVGRTASGTEAFF. The DNA for the CDR3 is TGCAGCGTTGGGAGGACAGCGTCGGGCACTGAAGCTTTCTTT.

This sequence joins TRBV5-5 and TRBJ2-1; D ambiguous. Trimming removed 4 bases at V and 8 bases at J, with 19 bases between. CDR1 and CDR2 (germline): SGHKS, YYEKEE (reference sequence). This CDR3 is built from 15 residues. CDR3 in DNA: TGTGCCAGCAGCCTTTTACCACAACTATCCGATGAGCAGTTCTTC. It yields the protein CASSLLPQLSDEQFF.